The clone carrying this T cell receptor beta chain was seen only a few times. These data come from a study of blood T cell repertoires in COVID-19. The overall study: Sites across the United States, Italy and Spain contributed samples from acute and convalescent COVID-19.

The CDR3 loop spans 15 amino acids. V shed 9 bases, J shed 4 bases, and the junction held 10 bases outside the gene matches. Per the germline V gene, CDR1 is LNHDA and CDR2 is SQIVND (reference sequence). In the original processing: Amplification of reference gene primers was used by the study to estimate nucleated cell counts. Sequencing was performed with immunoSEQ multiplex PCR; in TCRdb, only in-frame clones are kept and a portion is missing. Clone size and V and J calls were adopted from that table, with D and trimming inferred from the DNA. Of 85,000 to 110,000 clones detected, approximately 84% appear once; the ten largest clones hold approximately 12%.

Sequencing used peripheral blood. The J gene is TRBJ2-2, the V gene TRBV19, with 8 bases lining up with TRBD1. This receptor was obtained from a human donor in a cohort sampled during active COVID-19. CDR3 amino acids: CARNSGTGPTGELFF. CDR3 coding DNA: TGTGCCAGAAACTCCGGGACAGGACCCACCGGGGAGCTGTTTTTT.